The next 27 T cell receptor beta chains were all read from a single sample in a study of blood T cell repertoires in COVID-19. Generated by immunoSEQ multiplex PCR, the TCRdb table keeps only in-frame clones and is missing some. The sample yields 150,000 to 200,000 clones, 70% to 90% seen once. Sequences were obtained from peripheral blood. The receptors were sampled from a man younger than 30 who had recovered from COVID-19.

This chain's CDR3 is CASSSLEDTQYF. DNA for the CDR3: TGTGCCAGCAGCTCGCTAGAGGATACGCAGTATTTT. The rearrangement uses TRBV7-2 and TRBJ2-3; no definite D call. The CDR3 has 12 amino acids. CDR1 is SGHTA and CDR2 is FQGNSA in the germline V gene. V was trimmed by 4 bases and J by 6 bases, leaving 8 bases between them.

The genes are TRBV6-6 and TRBJ1-5; TRBD1 agrees at 11 bases. There are 19 residues in the CDR3. The germline V gene has CDR1 MNHNY and CDR2 SVGAGI (reference sequence). With V trimmed by 5 bases and J by 2 bases, 14 bases remained unmatched. CDR3 sequence: CASSPGQGAKGYGNQPQHF. CDR3 coding DNA: TGTGCCAGCAGTCCCGGACAGGGGGCGAAGGGTTACGGCAATCAGCCCCAGCATTTT.

This clone was counted a single time. The CDR3 region is CASSVTGGAGNYGYTF. CDR3 DNA: TGTGCCAGCAGCGTAACAGGGGGCGCGGGTAACTATGGCTACACCTTC. V is TRBV9 and J is TRBJ1-2; 9 nucleotides align to TRBD1. The CDR3 loop spans 16 amino acids. Germline V lookup: CDR1 SGDLS, CDR2 YYNGEE. V shed 1 base and J 1 base; nucleotides not matched to a gene: 5.

This sequence joins TRBV7-9 and TRBJ2-2, with TRBD2 matching 12 bases. This CDR3 region has 15 residues. V lost 5 bases, J lost 5 bases, and 3 bases stayed unmatched. In germline, CDR1 is SEHNR, CDR2 FQNEAQ (reference sequence). CDR3 in amino acids: CASSPGLAGTGELFF. DNA for the CDR3: TGTGCCAGCAGCCCCGGACTAGCGGGAACCGGGGAGCTGTTTTTT.

The rearrangement joins TRBV4-2 to TRBJ2-1; TRBD2 is a possible D gene (6 bases). The germline gives CDR1 LGHNA, CDR2 YNFKEQ. CDR3 size: 16 residues. V shed 4 bases and J shed 8 bases, with 21 bases lying between them. The CDR3 coding sequence is TGTGCCAGCAGCCTAGGTCATAGCGGTCTGAACGATGAGCAGTTCTTC. It is translated as CASSLGHSGLNDEQFF.

This chain joins TRBV18 and TRBJ1-5; TRBD1 is a possible D gene (6 bases). The CDR3 has 15 residues. With 4 bases removed from V and 7 bases from J, the gap between germline ends came to 17 bases. Germline lookup yields CDR1 KGHSH and CDR2 LQKENI. CDR3 amino acids: CASSLGTGSRQPQHF. The CDR3 nucleotides are TGTGCCAGCTCACTGGGTACAGGGTCCAGGCAGCCCCAGCATTTT.

The rearrangement links TRBV3-1 (or the pseudogene TRBV3-2) to TRBJ1-2; 12 nucleotides match TRBD1. This CDR3 contains 16 residues. Germline V lookup: CDR1 LGHDT, CDR2 YNNKEL (reference sequence). V dropped 1 base and J dropped 7; count of bases not matched to a gene: 7. Here the CDR3 DNA reads TGTGCCAGCAGCCAAGTGGCGGGACAGGGGGCATCTGGCTACACCTTC. The encoded protein is CASSQVAGQGASGYTF.

The gene calls are TRBV7-2 and TRBJ1-2, with TRBD1 matching over 7 bases. CDR3 length equals 12 residues. Germline assignment: CDR1 SGHTA and CDR2 FQGNSA. V shed 7 bases, J shed 7 bases, and the junction held 6 bases outside the gene matches. This CDR3 is CASTRQGGGYTF. CDR3 nucleotide sequence: TGTGCCAGCACCCGCCAGGGGGGTGGCTACACCTTC.

This chain uses TRBV2 with TRBJ1-2, with a weak D call TRBD1 (6 bases). V gave up 8 bases and J gave up 3 bases, with 10 bases separating them. Germline lookup yields CDR1 SNHLY and CDR2 FYNNEI. The CDR3 contains 12 residues. The CDR3 nucleotides are TGTGCCAGCGGGGAGGGGGACTATGGCTACACCTTC. Protein sequence: CASGEGDYGYTF.

This clone was seen only once. The rearrangement links TRBV11-2 to TRBJ2-3; no firm D call. The CDR3 is 13 residues long. V shed 3 bases and J shed 4 bases, with 8 bases lying between them. Germline V gene lookup returns CDR1 SGHAT and CDR2 FQNNGV. CDR3 region: CASSLPASDTQYF. The CDR3 bases are TGTGCCAGCAGCTTGCCAGCGTCAGATACGCAGTATTTT.

This clone appeared once. The CDR3 DNA reads TGCGCCAGCAGCTTGAGTCCGGTTAAAACCTACAATGAGCAGTTCTTC. As protein: CASSLSPVKTYNEQFF. The V and J genes are TRBV5-1 and TRBJ2-1; D gene unclear. Germline CDR1 and CDR2: SGHRS and YFSETQ. This CDR3 is 16 amino acids long. Trimming took 1 base from V and 2 from J, leaving 13 bases between them.

This sequence joins TRBV5-4 and TRBJ2-5; 9 bases align to TRBD1. Germline loops: CDR1 SGHNT, CDR2 YYREEE (reference sequence). The CDR3 totals 16 residues. With 4 bases clipped from V and 1 base from J, the junction kept 8 bases outside the gene matches. In nucleotides, the CDR3 is TGTGCCAGCAGCAAGGGACAGGGAGGGACCCAAGAGACCCAGTACTTC. Amino acid sequence: CASSKGQGGTQETQYF.

CDR3 sequence reads: CASSSDRNTEAFF. The DNA for the CDR3 is TGTGCCAGTAGTTCCGACAGAAACACTGAAGCTTTCTTT. This sequence joins TRBV19 and TRBJ1-1, with D possibly TRBD1 on 5 matching bases. This CDR3 has 13 amino acids. Trimming left V 5 bases short and J 2 bases short, with 9 bases between. Germline V CDR1 and CDR2: LNHDA, SQIVND (reference sequence).

The V gene is TRBV4-1, the J gene TRBJ2-7; no clear D. V was cut by 1 base and J by 2 bases, with 15 bases left in between. Germline CDR1 reads MGHRA; CDR2 reads YSYEKL. The CDR3 totals 16 residues. The CDR3 DNA reads TGCGCCAGCAGCCAAGTGCGAGGCAATGTGGCCTACGAGCAGTACTTC. The encoded protein is CASSQVRGNVAYEQYF.

The chain is built from TRBV28 and TRBJ2-4; 11 bases align to TRBD2. V lost 4 bases, J lost 0 bases, and 11 bases stayed unmatched. The CDR3 spans 19 residues. Germline lookup yields CDR1 MDHEN and CDR2 SYDVKM. This CDR3 reads CASSSLGTSGGGAKNIQYF. The CDR3 nucleotides are TGTGCCAGCAGTTCCCTGGGGACTAGCGGAGGGGGAGCCAAAAACATTCAGTACTTC.

The chain carries TRBV4-3 and TRBJ2-3; TRBD2 agrees at 9 bases. CDR3 size: 18 residues. Germline-derived CDR1 and CDR2 are LGHNA and YSLEER. V shed 4 bases and J 1 base; nucleotides not matched to a gene: 12. Written as DNA, the CDR3 is TGCGCCAGCAGCCCCATTGGGGAGCGGGAGGCTCGCACAGATACGCAGTATTTT. As protein: CASSPIGEREARTDTQYF.

This rearrangement joins TRBV11-3 to TRBJ2-1; the D gene is possibly TRBD1 (5 bases). From germline, CDR1 is SGHNT and CDR2 YENEEA. This CDR3 spans 14 amino acids. Between the trimmed V and J ends, which lost 1 base and 3 bases, there was a span of 7 bases. CDR3 DNA sequence: TGTGCCAGCAGCTTAGTGGGGCGCTACAATGAGCAGTTCTTC. Its protein is CASSLVGRYNEQFF. The variable domain in full, completed from reference TRBV11-3 and TRBJ2-1, reads EAGVVQSPRYKIIEKKQPVAFWCNPISGHNTLYWYLQNLGQGPELLIRYENEEAVDDSQLPKDRFSAERLKGVDSTLKIQPAELGDSAVYLCASSLVGRYNEQFFGPGTRLTVL.

This chain connects TRBV10-3 to TRBJ1-1, with 9 bases aligning to TRBD1. This CDR3 is built from 14 residues. V was clipped by 9 bases and J by 1 base; unmatched bases: 6. The germline V gene encodes CDR1 ENHRY and CDR2 SYGVKD. This chain's CDR3 is CAISTGGENTEAFF. The CDR3 nucleotides are TGTGCCATTTCAACAGGGGGCGAGAACACTGAAGCTTTCTTT.

The chain carries TRBV5-4 and TRBJ1-2, with D maybe TRBD1 (6 bases). The CDR3 runs to 12 residues. Germline CDR1 SGHNT, CDR2 YYREEE (reference sequence). V was shortened by 4 bases and J by 4 bases, with 8 bases between the two germline ends. The CDR3 region is CASSLDSYGYTF. In DNA, the CDR3 is TGTGCCAGCAGCCTGGACAGCTATGGCTACACCTTC.

This chain uses TRBV4-1 with TRBJ2-7; tentatively, D is TRBD1 (6 bases). The CDR3 extends over 17 amino acids. Trimming pared 1 base from V and 4 bases from J, leaving 20 bases between. CDR1 and CDR2 (germline): MGHRA, YSYEKL. The chain's CDR3 is CASSQVLSPGTKYEQYF. Written as DNA, the CDR3 is TGCGCCAGCAGCCAAGTACTCAGTCCCGGGACAAAATACGAGCAGTACTTC.

V is TRBV12-3 or TRBV12-4 and J is TRBJ2-7; the D gene is possibly TRBD2 (6 bases). The length of the CDR3 is 12 residues. Trimming removed 8 bases from V and 7 bases from J, with 15 bases in between. Written as DNA, the CDR3 is TGTGCCAGCCAACGCGGGGCGCTGGAGCAGTACTTC. It specifies CASQRGALEQYF.

The rearrangement links TRBV29-1 to TRBJ1-1; D possibly corresponds to TRBD1 (5 bases). The CDR3 is made up of 12 amino acids. Germline assignment: CDR1 SQVTM and CDR2 ANQGSEA. As DNA, the CDR3 is TGCACCAGTAGCAAGGGGATCACTGAAGCTTTCTTT. This gives the protein CTSSKGITEAFF. The whole variable domain, remainder taken from reference TRBV29-1 and TRBJ1-1, is SAVISQKPSRDICQRGTSLTIQCQVDSQVTMMFWYRQQPGQSLTLIATANQGSEATYESGFVIDKFPISRPNLTFSTLTVSNMSPEDSSIYLCTSSKGITEAFFGQGTRLTVV.

This rearrangement joins TRBV3-1 (or the pseudogene TRBV3-2) to TRBJ2-7; the match to TRBD2 covers 9 bases. CDR3 length: 15 amino acids. J gave up 6 bases and V 4 bases, and 10 bases lay outside the gene matches. The V gene's germline CDR1 is LGHDT and CDR2 YNNKEL (reference sequence). The CDR3 nucleotides read TGTGCCAGCAGCCCTGGCGGTAGCGGGAGTCCCGAGCAGTACTTC. Its translation: CASSPGGSGSPEQYF.

V usage is TRBV21-1 and J usage is TRBJ2-5; TRBD1, the table's D call, was not compared with the DNA. TRBV21-1 is termed a pseudogene. The length of the CDR3 is 16 residues. CDR3 sequence reads: CASSNVPTGSQETQYF. The CDR3, as DNA: TGTGCCAGCAGCAACGTACCTACAGGGAGTCAAGAGACCCAGTACTTC.

The genes are TRBV7-9 and TRBJ2-5; 8 bases align to TRBD2. V dropped 2 bases and J dropped 1; count of bases not matched to a gene: 6. The germline V gene encodes CDR1 SEHNR and CDR2 FQNEAQ (reference sequence). The length of the CDR3 is 16 residues. The CDR3 DNA sequence: TGTGCCAGCAGCTTATCCTCTAGCGGGTTCCAAGAGACCCAGTACTTC. It specifies CASSLSSSGFQETQYF. Complete variable domain (other parts from reference TRBV7-9 and TRBJ2-5): DTGVSQNPRHKITKRGQNVTFRCDPISEHNRLYWYRQTLGQGPEFLTYFQNEAQLEKSRLLSDRFSAERPKGSFSTLEIQRTEQGDSAMYLCASSLSSSGFQETQYFGPGTRLLVL.

The gene calls are TRBV7-6 and TRBJ2-1; unclear D gene. The germline gives CDR1 SGHVS, CDR2 FNYEAQ. The CDR3 runs 13 residues. Trimming took 3 bases from V and 9 from J, leaving 12 bases between them. CDR3 sequence reads: CASSFSPNSEQFF. The CDR3 coding sequence is TGTGCCAGCAGCTTTTCCCCAAACAGTGAGCAGTTCTTC.

V gene TRBV7-2 combines with J gene TRBJ1-1; unclear D gene. V was shortened by 2 bases and J by 3 bases, with 16 bases between the two germline ends. The germline V gene encodes CDR1 SGHTA and CDR2 FQGNSA. The CDR3 is 16 amino acids. This chain's CDR3 is CASSLHYSVEDTEAFF. The CDR3 nucleotides are TGTGCCAGCAGCTTACATTATTCGGTTGAGGACACTGAAGCTTTCTTT.